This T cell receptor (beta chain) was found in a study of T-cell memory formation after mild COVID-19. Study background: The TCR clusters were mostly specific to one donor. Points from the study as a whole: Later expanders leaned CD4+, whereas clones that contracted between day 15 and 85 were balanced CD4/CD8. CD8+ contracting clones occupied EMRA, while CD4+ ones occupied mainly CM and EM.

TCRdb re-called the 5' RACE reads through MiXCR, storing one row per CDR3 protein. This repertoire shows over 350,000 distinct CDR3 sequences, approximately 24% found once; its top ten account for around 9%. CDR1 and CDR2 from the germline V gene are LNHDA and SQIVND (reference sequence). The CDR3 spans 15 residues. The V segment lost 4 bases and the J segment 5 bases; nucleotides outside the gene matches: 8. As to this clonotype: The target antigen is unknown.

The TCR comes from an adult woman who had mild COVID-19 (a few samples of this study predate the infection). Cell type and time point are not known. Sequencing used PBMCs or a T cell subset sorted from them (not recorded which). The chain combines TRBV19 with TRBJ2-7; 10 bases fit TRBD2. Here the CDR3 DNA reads TGTGCCAGTAGTAGGGAAGTAGCGGGGGGCGACGAGCAGTACTTC. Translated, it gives CASSREVAGGDEQYF.